The 5 T cell receptor beta chains in this list originate from one sample, sequenced in a study of identifying expanded T cells in peripheral blood. Using immunoSEQ multiplex PCR, the repertoire was profiled, and TCRdb retains in-frame clones only, with some absent. The profile shows about 100,000 clones, roughly 85% of them singletons. The sample consisted of blood. Every receptor here comes from a person aged 18-70 years in good health.

The CDR3 sequence is CSAWGHTDSYNEQFF. The DNA for the CDR3 is TGCAGCGCCTGGGGCCACACCGACTCCTACAATGAGCAGTTCTTC. The chain uses TRBV29-1 and TRBJ2-1; D may be TRBD1 (5 bases). Germline values: CDR1 SQVTM, CDR2 ANQGSEA. The CDR3 is made up of 15 amino acids. V lost 7 bases and J lost 0, with 16 bases in between.

The chain recombines TRBV5-1 with TRBJ1-1; no firm D call. In germline, CDR1 is SGHRS, CDR2 YFSETQ. The germline V and J ends were trimmed by 1 base and 1 base, with 8 bases remaining between them. This CDR3 is 14 amino acids long. The CDR3 here is CASSLFGPNTEAFF. In DNA form, the CDR3 reads TGCGCCAGCAGCTTGTTCGGGCCGAACACTGAAGCTTTCTTT.

The chain combines TRBV5-6 with TRBJ2-2; 7 bases match TRBD1. Germline V gene lookup returns CDR1 SGHDT and CDR2 YYEEEE. This CDR3 contains 13 residues. V dropped 7 bases and J dropped 4; count of bases not matched to a gene: 4. The CDR3 coding sequence is TGTGCCAGCGGACAGGCACTCACCGGGGAGCTGTTTTTT. The encoded protein is CASGQALTGELFF.

This chain links TRBV2 with TRBJ1-3; D gene unclear. Per the germline V gene, CDR1 is SNHLY and CDR2 is FYNNEI. This CDR3 region has 13 residues. Trimming stripped 0 bases from V and 4 bases from J, with 4 bases between. CDR3 DNA: TGTGCCAGCAGTGAAGCGGGGGGAAACACCATATATTTT. Translating it yields CASSEAGGNTIYF.

The rearrangement links TRBV27 to TRBJ2-7; TRBD1 aligns across 9 bases. The ends lost 8 bases at V and 5 bases at J; junction bases unmatched: 10. Germline V CDR1 and CDR2: MNHEY, SMNVEV (reference sequence). The CDR3 covers 14 residues. The CDR3 DNA reads TGTGCCAGCCGTAAGCCGGGACAGGGAAACGAGCAGTACTTC. Amino acids: CASRKPGQGNEQYF.